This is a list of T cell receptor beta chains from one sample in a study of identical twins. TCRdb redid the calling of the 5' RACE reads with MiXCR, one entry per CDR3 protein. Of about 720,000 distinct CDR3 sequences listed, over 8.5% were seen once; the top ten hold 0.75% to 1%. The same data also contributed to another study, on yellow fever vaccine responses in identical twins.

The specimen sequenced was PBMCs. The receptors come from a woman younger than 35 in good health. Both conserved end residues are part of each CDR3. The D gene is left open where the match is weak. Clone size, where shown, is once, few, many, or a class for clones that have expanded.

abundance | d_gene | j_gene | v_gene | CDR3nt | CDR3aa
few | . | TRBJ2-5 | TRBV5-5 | TGTGCCAGCATCCCCGAGGAGGGAGAAGAGACCCAGTACTTC | CASIPEEGEETQYF
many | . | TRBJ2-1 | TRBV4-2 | TGTGCCAGTAGGAAGGGAGGAATTTACAATGAGCAGTTCTTC | CASRKGGIYNEQFF
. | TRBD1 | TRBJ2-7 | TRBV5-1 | TGCGCCAGCAGCTTGGCTCCGGGACAGGGCTCCTCCTACGAGCAGTACTTC | CASSLAPGQGSSYEQYF
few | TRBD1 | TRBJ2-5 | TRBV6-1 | TGTGCCAGCAGTAAAGACAGAACCAGGGGGGAGACCCAGTACTTC | CASSKDRTRGETQYF
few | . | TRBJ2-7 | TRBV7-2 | TGTGCCAGCAGCCACCCCTCTGGACGCGACTCCTACGAGCAGTACTTC | CASSHPSGRDSYEQYF
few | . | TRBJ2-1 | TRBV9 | TGTGCCAGCAGCGCACAGGGGGGGAGCTCCTACAATGAGCAGTTCTTC | CASSAQGGSSYNEQFF
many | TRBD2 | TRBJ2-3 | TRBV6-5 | TGTGCCAGCAGTTACGACTCAGCGGGGGGCCGGTCAGATACGCAGTATTTT | CASSYDSAGGRSDTQYF
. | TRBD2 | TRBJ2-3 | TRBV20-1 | TGCAGTGCGCCCACCGGGCGGGGGGGAACGAATACGCAGTATTTT | CSAPTGRGGTNTQYF
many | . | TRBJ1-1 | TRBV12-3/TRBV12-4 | TGTGCCAGCAATGACAGGTTTACTGAAGCTTTCTTT | CASNDRFTEAFF
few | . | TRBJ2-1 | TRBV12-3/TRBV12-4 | TGTGCCAGCAGCCACCGGTCGCCGGGGGGCAGGGCTGAGCAGTTCTTC | CASSHRSPGGRAEQFF
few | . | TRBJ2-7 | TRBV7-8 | TGTGCCAGCAGCTTAGTACGGGTTTTCTCCTACGAGCAGTACTTC | CASSLVRVFSYEQYF
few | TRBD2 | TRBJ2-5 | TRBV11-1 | TGTGCCAGCAGCGTACCGCCCGGGACTAGCGGGGGCATCGGAGAGACCCAGTACTTC | CASSVPPGTSGGIGETQYF
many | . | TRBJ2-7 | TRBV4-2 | TGTGCCAGCAGCCCCAGCCAAGGTGGTCCCAGGATTTTCCACGAGCAGTACTTC | CASSPSQGGPRIFHEQYF
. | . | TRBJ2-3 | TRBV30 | TGTGCCTGGAGTGTCAGGGATACGCAGTATTTT | CAWSVRDTQYF
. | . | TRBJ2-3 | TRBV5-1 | TGCGCCAGCAGCCCCCTCTTCACAGATACGCAGTATTTT | CASSPLFTDTQYF
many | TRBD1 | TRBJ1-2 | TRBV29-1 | TGCAGCGGGAGAGACGGACAGGGGGACTATGGCTACACCTTC | CSGRDGQGDYGYTF
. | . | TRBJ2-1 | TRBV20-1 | TGCAGCGCGGGCCAGGCTCCAGGCCTTGACAATGAGCAGTTCTTC | CSAGQAPGLDNEQFF
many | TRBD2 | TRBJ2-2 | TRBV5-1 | TGCGCCAGCAGCTTGGATCCGGCGGGGGGGCGCGGCACCGGGGAGCTGTTTTTT | CASSLDPAGGRGTGELFF
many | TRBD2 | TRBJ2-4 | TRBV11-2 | TGTGCCAGCAGCTTAGGGGAGCGGGGGACCTTGGGTTACATTCAGTACTTC | CASSLGERGTLGYIQYF
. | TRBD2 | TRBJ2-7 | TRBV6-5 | TGTGCCAGCAGTTCCCCGACTAGCGGGGGCCTCGAGCAGTACTTC | CASSSPTSGGLEQYF
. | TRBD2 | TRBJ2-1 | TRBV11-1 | TGTGCCAGCAGCTTAACTGGGACTAGCGGGATTGGGCGCAATGAGCAGTTCTTC | CASSLTGTSGIGRNEQFF
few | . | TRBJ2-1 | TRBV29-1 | TGCAGCGTTGAAGTCACCGGGAATAACAATGAGCAGTTCTTC | CSVEVTGNNNEQFF
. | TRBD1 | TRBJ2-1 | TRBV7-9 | TGTGCCAGCCCCGGGGACAGGGGGCGATATGAGCAGTTCTTC | CASPGDRGRYEQFF
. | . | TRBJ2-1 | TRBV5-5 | TGTGCCAGCAGCTTAAAAGGGGACATATTCAATGAGCAGTTCTTC | CASSLKGDIFNEQFF
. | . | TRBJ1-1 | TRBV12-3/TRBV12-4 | TGTGCCAGCGGAACACAGAGCTTGAACACTGAAGCTTTCTTT | CASGTQSLNTEAFF
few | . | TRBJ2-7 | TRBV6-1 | TGTGCCAGCAGTGAAGCTGAGGTAGGGGAGCAGTACTTC | CASSEAEVGEQYF
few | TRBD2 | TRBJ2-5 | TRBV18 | TGTGCCAGCTCACCGCTACTAGCGGGGACCGCGCGTCAAGAGACCCAGTACTTC | CASSPLLAGTARQETQYF
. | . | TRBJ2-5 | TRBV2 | TGTGCCAGCAGAGACCAGGGATGGGAGACCCAGTACTTC | CASRDQGWETQYF
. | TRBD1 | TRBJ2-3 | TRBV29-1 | TGCAGCGCTTGGGACAGGGCTACTAGCACAGATACGCAGTATTTT | CSAWDRATSTDTQYF
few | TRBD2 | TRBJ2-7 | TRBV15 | TGTGCCACCAGCAGGGACACTAGCGGGAGAACGTACGAGCAGTACTTC | CATSRDTSGRTYEQYF
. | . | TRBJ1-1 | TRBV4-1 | TGCGCCAGCAGCCCACTACAGGTGAACACTGAAGCTTTCTTT | CASSPLQVNTEAFF
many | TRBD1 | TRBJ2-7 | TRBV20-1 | TGCAGTGCCATAGGGACAGAAACCTACGAGCAGTACTTC | CSAIGTETYEQYF
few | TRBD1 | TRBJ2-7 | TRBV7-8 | TGTGCCAGCAGCTTAGCGCGCTCGGACAGGGGGTACTACGAGCAGTACTTC | CASSLARSDRGYYEQYF
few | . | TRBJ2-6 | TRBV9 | TGTGCCAGCAGCGTAGAGGTCTCTGGGGCCAACGTCCTGACTTTC | CASSVEVSGANVLTF
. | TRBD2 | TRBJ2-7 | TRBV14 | TGTGCCAGCAGCCAAGACGATAGGGCGGGGGGCCGATACGAGCAGTACTTC | CASSQDDRAGGRYEQYF
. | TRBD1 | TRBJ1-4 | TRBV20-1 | TGCAGTGCTAGAGCTGCGGGACAGCCGAATGAAAAACTGTTTTTT | CSARAAGQPNEKLFF
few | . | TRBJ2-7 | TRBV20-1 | TGCAGTGCTATGAGAGGGTCGGCGAACGAGCAGTACTTC | CSAMRGSANEQYF
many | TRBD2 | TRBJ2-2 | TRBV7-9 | TGTGCCAGCAGCTTAGCTCTAGCGGGAGACACCGGGGAGCTGTTTTTT | CASSLALAGDTGELFF
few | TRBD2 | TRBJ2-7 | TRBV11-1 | TGTGCCAGCAGCTTAGCCCGGACTAGCGGGAGGGCCCTTGACGTCGAGCAGTACTTC | CASSLARTSGRALDVEQYF
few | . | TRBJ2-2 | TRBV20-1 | TGCAGTGCTGACACCACCGGGGAGCTGTTTTTT | CSADTTGELFF
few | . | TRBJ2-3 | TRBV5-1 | TGCGCCACCCGAGGAAGGGGGGGGACAGATACGCAGTATTTT | CATRGRGGTDTQYF
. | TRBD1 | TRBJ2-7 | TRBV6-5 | TGTGCCAGCAGTTACACATCCGGGACAGGGCCCTACGAGCAGTACTTC | CASSYTSGTGPYEQYF
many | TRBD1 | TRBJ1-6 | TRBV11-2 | TGTGCCAGCAGCTCCGGACAGGGTCATTCACCCCTCCACTTT | CASSSGQGHSPLHF
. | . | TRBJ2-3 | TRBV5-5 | TGTGCCAGCAGCTTGCCCACAGGGACGAGGGGTACAGATACGCAGTATTTT | CASSLPTGTRGTDTQYF
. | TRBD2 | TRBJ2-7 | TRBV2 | TGTGCCAGCACTCCCCTCGGGGTAGCGGGACCCTACGAGCAGTACTTC | CASTPLGVAGPYEQYF
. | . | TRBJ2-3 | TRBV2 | TGTGCCAGCCGCATCGGGGGAGATACGCAGTATTTT | CASRIGGDTQYF
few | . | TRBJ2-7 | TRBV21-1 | TGTGCCAGCACGACGACTAGCGGGAGGCCATACGAGCAGTACTTC | CASTTTSGRPYEQYF
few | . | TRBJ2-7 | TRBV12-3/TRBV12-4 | TGTGCCAGCAGTCCCCCCCAGGTCGCCAACTACGAGCAGTACTTC | CASSPPQVANYEQYF
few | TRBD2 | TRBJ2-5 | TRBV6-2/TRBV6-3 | TGTGCCAGCAGTTACTCACCCGGGACTAGCGGGGAAGGAGAGACCCAGTACTTC | CASSYSPGTSGEGETQYF
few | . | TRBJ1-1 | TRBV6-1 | TGTGCCAGCAGTGAATTTTGGGGGTCTGGCACTGAAGCTTTCTTT | CASSEFWGSGTEAFF
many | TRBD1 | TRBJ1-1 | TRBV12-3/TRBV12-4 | TGTGCCAGCAGTTTAAACAGGGGAATGAACACTGAAGCTTTCTTT | CASSLNRGMNTEAFF
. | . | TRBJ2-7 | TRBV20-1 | TGCAGTGCTTCCCCTCTTGCCGAGGCCTACGAGCAGTACTTC | CSASPLAEAYEQYF
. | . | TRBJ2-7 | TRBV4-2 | TGTGCCAGCAGCCAACAATTTGAAACCGACAACTCCTACGAGCAGTACTTC | CASSQQFETDNSYEQYF
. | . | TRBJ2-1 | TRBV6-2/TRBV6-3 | TGTGCCAGCAGTGTCACTCGTTGGGGGCAGTTCTTC | CASSVTRWGQFF
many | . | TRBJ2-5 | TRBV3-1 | TGTGCCAGCCGAGGGGGGGCGGAGGAGACCCAGTACTTC | CASRGGAEETQYF